This T cell receptor (beta chain) was obtained from a study of T cells in Graves' hyperthyroidism and ophthalmopathy. This clonotype was seen many times. Regions amplified from RNA transcripts were the TCR beta CDR3 regions. The TCR CDR3 first-round RT-PCR relied on the HTBI primer set. TCRdb re-derived calls from the multiplex PCR reads in MiXCR, one entry per CDR3 protein. Of 650,000 to 700,000 distinct CDR3 sequences detected, roughly 17% appear once; the ten largest clones hold roughly 16%. V trimming: 7 bases; J trimming: 7 bases; junction bases outside the gene matches: 8. Germline V gene data show CDR1 as LGHDT and CDR2 as YNNKEL (reference sequence). The CDR3 runs 13 residues.

This clonotype was sampled from a man aged 45-65 years with Graves' hyperthyroidism. The source material was blood. This chain uses TRBV3-1 with TRBJ2-7, with TRBD1 matching 9 bases. Here the CDR3 DNA reads TGTGCCAGCAACCAGGCGACAGGGGGTGAGCAGTACTTC. Protein product: CASNQATGGEQYF.